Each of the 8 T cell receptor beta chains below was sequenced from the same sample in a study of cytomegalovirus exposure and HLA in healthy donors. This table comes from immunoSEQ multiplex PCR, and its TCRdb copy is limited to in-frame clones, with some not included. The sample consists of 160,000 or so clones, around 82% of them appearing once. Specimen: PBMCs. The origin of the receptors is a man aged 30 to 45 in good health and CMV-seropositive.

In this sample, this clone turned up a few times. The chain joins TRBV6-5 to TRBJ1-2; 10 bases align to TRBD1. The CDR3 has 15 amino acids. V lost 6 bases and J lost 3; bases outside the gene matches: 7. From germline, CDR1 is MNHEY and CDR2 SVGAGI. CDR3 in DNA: TGTGCCAGCAGCGCCGGGACAGGGGTGGACTATGGCTACACCTTC. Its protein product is CASSAGTGVDYGYTF.

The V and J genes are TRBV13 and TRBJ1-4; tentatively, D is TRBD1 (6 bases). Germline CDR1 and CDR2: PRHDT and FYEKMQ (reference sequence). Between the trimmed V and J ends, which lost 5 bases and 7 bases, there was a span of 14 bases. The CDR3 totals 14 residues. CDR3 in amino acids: CASSGGAPGEKLFF. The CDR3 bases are TGTGCCAGCAGCGGGGGGGCGCCTGGTGAAAAACTGTTTTTT.

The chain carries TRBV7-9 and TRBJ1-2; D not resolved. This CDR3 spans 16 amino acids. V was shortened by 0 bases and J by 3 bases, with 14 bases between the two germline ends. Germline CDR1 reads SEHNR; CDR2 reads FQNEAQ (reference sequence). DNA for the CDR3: TGTGCCAGCAGCTTAGCATCCAGGCCGGTCGACTATGGCTACACCTTC. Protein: CASSLASRPVDYGYTF.

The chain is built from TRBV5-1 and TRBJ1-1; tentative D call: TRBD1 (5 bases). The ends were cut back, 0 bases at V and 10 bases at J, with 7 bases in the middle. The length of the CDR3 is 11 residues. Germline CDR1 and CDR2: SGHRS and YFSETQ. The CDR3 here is CASSLAGIAFF. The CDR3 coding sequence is TGCGCCAGCAGCTTGGCAGGGATAGCTTTCTTT.

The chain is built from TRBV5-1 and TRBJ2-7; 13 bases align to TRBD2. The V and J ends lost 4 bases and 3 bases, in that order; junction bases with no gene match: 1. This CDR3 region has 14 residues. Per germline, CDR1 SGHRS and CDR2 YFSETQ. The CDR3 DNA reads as TGCGCCAGCAGCAGGACTAGCGGGGGCTACGAGCAGTACTTC. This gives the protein CASSRTSGGYEQYF.

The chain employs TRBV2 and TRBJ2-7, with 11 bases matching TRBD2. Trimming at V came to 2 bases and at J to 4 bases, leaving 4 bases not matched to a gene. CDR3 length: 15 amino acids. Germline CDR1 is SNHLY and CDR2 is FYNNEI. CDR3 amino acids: CASSELPSGRYEQYF. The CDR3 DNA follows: TGTGCCAGCAGTGAATTGCCTAGCGGGAGGTACGAGCAGTACTTC.

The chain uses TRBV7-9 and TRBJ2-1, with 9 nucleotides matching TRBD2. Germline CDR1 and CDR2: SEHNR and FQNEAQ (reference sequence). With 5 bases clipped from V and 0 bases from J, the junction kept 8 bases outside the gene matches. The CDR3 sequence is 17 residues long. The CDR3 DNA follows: TGTGCCAGCAGCGCGTGGCGGGAGGGCCGCTCCTACAATGAGCAGTTCTTC. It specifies CASSAWREGRSYNEQFF.

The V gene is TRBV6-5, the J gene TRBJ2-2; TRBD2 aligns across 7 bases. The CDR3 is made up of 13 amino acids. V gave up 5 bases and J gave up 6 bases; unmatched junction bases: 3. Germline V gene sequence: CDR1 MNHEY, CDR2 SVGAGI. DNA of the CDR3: TGTGCCAGCAGTCAGACTAGCTCCGGGGAGCTGTTTTTT. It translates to CASSQTSSGELFF.